Ten or more counts support the clone carrying this TCR beta chain. What it binds is unknown. Via MiXCR, TCRdb re-called the 5' RACE reads, giving one row per CDR3 protein. The sample holds some 60,000 distinct CDR3 sequences, 10% to 15% seen once. The sample originates from a study of early T cells in non-severe SARS-CoV-2 infection. Study-wide results and caveats: Anti-spike CD8 specificities were favored by VDJdb matching, whose results missed private and CD4 specificities.

The specimen sequenced was whole blood. This TCR was recovered from an adult who was a healthcare worker with PCR-confirmed SARS-CoV-2 infection or an uninfected control (not recorded which).

CDR3 bases: TGTGCCAGCAGCCGTGGGGACAGAGGAACCTACGAGCAGTACTTC. This gives the protein CASSRGDRGTYEQYF. This chain joins TRBV6-5 and TRBJ2-7; 7 bases match TRBD1. CDR1 is MNHEY and CDR2 is SVGAGI in the germline V gene. The CDR3 runs to 15 residues. The junction had 10 bases not matched to a gene; V was cut back by 6 bases and J by 2 bases.